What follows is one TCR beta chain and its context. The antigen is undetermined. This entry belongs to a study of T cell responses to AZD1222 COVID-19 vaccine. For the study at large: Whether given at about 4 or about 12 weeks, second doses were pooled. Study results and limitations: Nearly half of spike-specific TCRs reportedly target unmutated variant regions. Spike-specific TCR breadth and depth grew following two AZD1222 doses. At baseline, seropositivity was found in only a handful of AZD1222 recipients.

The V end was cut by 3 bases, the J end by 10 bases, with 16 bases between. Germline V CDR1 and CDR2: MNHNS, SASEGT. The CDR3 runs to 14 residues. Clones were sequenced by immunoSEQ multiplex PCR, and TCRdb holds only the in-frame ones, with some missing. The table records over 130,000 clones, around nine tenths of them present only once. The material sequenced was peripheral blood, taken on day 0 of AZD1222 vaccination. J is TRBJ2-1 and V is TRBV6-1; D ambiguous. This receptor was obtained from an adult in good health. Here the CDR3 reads CASSETRQTLEQFF. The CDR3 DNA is TGTGCCAGCAGTGAGACCCGGCAGACACTCGAGCAGTTCTTC.